The next 11 T cell receptor beta chains were all read from a single sample in a study of CD8+ T cells in alopecia areata. RNA was isolated and reverse transcribed to cDNA, the sequencing template. Measured with immunoSEQ multiplex PCR; TCRdb has only the in-frame clones, and not every one. The sample has around 190,000 clones, roughly 56% seen once. Sample: CD8+ T cells sorted from blood. These receptors were taken from a human donor in good health.

V is TRBV2 and J is TRBJ2-7; TRBD1 agrees at 7 bases. V gave up 6 bases and J gave up 3 bases; unmatched junction bases: 2. CDR1 is SNHLY, CDR2 FYNNEI, per germline. The CDR3 loop spans 12 amino acids. Here the CDR3 reads CASRPGGYEQYF. CDR3 nucleotides: TGTGCCAGCAGACCAGGGGGCTACGAGCAGTACTTC.

This clone was observed a few times. V and J are TRBV7-9 and TRBJ2-1; TRBD2 is a possible D gene (7 bases). The CDR3 is 17 amino acids. Trimming took 5 bases from V and 6 from J, leaving 23 bases between them. Germline V gene lookup returns CDR1 SEHNR and CDR2 FQNEAQ (reference sequence). The CDR3 region has the DNA TGTGCCAGCAGCACCCGAGGGGGGGCAGGGTATGGCAATGAGCAGTTCTTC. Amino acids: CASSTRGGAGYGNEQFF.

The chain links TRBV13 to TRBJ1-3; no clear D gene. CDR1 is PRHDT, CDR2 FYEKMQ, per germline (reference sequence). Trimming took off 4 bases at V and 5 bases at J, with 9 bases between the two ends. The CDR3 consists of 13 residues. The CDR3 coding sequence is TGTGCCAGCAGCTCGGACGGGAGAAACACCATATATTTT. Its protein is CASSSDGRNTIYF. Combining the CDR3 with reference TRBV13 and TRBJ1-3 gives the whole variable domain AAGVIQSPRHLIKEKRETATLKCYPIPRHDTVYWYQQGPGQDPQFLISFYEKMQSDKGSIPDRFSAQQFSDYHSELNMSSLELGDSALYFCASSSDGRNTIYFGEGSWLTVV.

This chain connects TRBV4-1 to TRBJ2-1; TRBD1 matches at 7 bases. Germline V gives CDR1 MGHRA, CDR2 YSYEKL. Germline trimming cut 5 bases from V and 5 bases from J; bases unmatched to any gene: 9. The CDR3 length is 15 residues. The CDR3 region is CASSFRQGPNNEQFF. CDR3 DNA sequence: TGCGCCAGCAGCTTTCGACAGGGACCGAACAATGAGCAGTTCTTC.

This clone showed up just a few times. This rearrangement joins TRBV5-4 to TRBJ1-1, with 10 positions matching TRBD1. Germline V gives CDR1 SGHNT, CDR2 YYREEE (reference sequence). The CDR3 is 15 residues long. Trimming cost V 5 bases and J 0 bases; bases outside gene matches: 4. The CDR3 loop reads CASSWGTGVNTEAFF. The CDR3 nucleotides read TGTGCCAGCAGTTGGGGGACAGGGGTGAACACTGAAGCTTTCTTT.

The V call is TRBV6-5, the J call TRBJ2-5; no clear D gene. Trimming shortened V by 5 bases and J by 2 bases, and 9 bases separated the two germline ends. The CDR3 is 13 residues long. The germline V gene has CDR1 MNHEY and CDR2 SVGAGI. The CDR3, as DNA: TGTGCCAGCAGTCGGCTCGGACAAGAGACCCAGTACTTC. This translates into CASSRLGQETQYF.

V usage is TRBV2 and J usage is TRBJ1-6; tentatively, D is TRBD1 (5 bases). V was pared by 2 bases and J by 0 bases, with 8 bases between. The CDR3 sequence is 16 residues long. The germline gives CDR1 SNHLY, CDR2 FYNNEI. The CDR3 spells CASSENRSSYNSPLHF. CDR3 sequence (DNA): TGTGCCAGCAGTGAAAACAGGAGCTCCTATAATTCACCCCTCCACTTT. The full variable domain, with the rest looked up from reference TRBV2 and TRBJ1-6, is EPEVTQTPSHQVTQMGQEVILRCVPISNHLYFYWYRQILGQKVEFLVSFYNNEISEKSEIFDDQFSVERPDGSNFTLKIRSTKLEDSAMYFCASSENRSSYNSPLHFGNGTRLTVT.

J is TRBJ2-7 and V is TRBV29-1; the D gene is possibly TRBD2 (6 bases). Germline assignment: CDR1 SQVTM and CDR2 ANQGSEA. The germline V and J ends were trimmed by 2 bases and 6 bases, with 14 bases remaining between them. The CDR3 has 13 amino acids. The CDR3 DNA follows: TGCAGCGTTGAACCCAGGGACGGGAGCGAGCAGTACTTC. Its protein product is CSVEPRDGSEQYF.

This chain joins TRBV14 and TRBJ1-1; D remains ambiguous. The V and J ends lost 4 bases and 5 bases respectively, with 17 bases between them. The CDR3 has 15 amino acids. Germline V gene lookup returns CDR1 SGHDN and CDR2 FVKESK. This chain's CDR3 is CASSPVGHLDTEAFF. CDR3 DNA sequence: TGTGCCAGCAGCCCGGTCGGGCATCTGGATACTGAAGCTTTCTTT.

A few counts support this clone. The chain links TRBV28 to TRBJ1-4; the match to TRBD1 covers 7 bases. Germline CDR1 is MDHEN and CDR2 is SYDVKM. CDR3 length equals 13 residues. Germline trimming cut 6 bases from V and 6 bases from J; bases unmatched to any gene: 4. This CDR3 reads CASSLGGDEKLFF. The CDR3 DNA follows: TGTGCCAGCAGCCTAGGGGGCGATGAAAAACTGTTTTTT.

The chain combines TRBV27 with TRBJ1-1; D gene unclear. Trimming shortened V by 2 bases and J by 1 base, and 5 bases separated the two germline ends. The CDR3 runs 13 residues. Germline CDR1 MNHEY, CDR2 SMNVEV (reference sequence). This chain's CDR3 is CASSLGANTEAFF. The CDR3 DNA follows: TGTGCCAGCAGTTTAGGAGCGAACACTGAAGCTTTCTTT.